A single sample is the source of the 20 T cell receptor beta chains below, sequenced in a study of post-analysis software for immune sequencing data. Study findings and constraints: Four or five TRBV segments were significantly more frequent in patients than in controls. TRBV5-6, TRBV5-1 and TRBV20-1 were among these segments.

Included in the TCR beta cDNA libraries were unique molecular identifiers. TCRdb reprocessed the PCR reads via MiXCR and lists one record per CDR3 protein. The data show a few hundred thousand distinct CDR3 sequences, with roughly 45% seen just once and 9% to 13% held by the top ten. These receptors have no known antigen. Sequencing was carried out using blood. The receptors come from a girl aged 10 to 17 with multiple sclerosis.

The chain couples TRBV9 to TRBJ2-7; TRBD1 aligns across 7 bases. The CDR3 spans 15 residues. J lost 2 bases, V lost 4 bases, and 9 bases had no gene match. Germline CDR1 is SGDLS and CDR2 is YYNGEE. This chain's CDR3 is CASSSQPGQTYEQYF. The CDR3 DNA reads TGTGCCAGCAGCTCACAACCGGGACAGACCTACGAGCAGTACTTC.

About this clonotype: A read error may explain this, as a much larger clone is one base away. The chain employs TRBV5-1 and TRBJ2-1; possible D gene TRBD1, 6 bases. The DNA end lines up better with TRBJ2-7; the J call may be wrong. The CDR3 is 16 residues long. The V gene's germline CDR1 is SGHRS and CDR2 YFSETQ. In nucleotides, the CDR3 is TGCGCCAGCAGCCTCCGACAGGACCTCTCCTACAATGAGCAGTACTTC. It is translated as CASSLRQDLSYNEQYF.

CDR3 DNA: TGCAGTGCTAGAGAGGGACAGGTCCACACTGAAGCTTTCTTT. It is translated as CSAREGQVHTEAFF. The V gene is TRBV20-1, the J gene TRBJ1-1, with 8 bases that match TRBD1. V was clipped by 0 bases and J by 3 bases; unmatched bases: 3. The CDR3 spans 14 residues. CDR1 DFQATT and CDR2 SNEGSKA come from the germline V gene (reference sequence).

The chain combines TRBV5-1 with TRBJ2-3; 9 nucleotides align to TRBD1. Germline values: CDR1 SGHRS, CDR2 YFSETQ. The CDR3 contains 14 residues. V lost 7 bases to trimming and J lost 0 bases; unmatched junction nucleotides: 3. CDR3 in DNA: TGCGCCAGCGACAGGGGGACTAGCACAGATACGCAGTATTTT. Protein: CASDRGTSTDTQYF.

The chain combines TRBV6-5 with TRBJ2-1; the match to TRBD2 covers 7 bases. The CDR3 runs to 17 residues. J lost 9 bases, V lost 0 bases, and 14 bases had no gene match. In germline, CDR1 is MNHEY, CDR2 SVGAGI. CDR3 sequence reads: CASSYSGELASFGEQFF. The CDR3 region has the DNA TGTGCCAGCAGTTACTCGGGGGAACTAGCGTCCTTCGGTGAGCAGTTCTTC.

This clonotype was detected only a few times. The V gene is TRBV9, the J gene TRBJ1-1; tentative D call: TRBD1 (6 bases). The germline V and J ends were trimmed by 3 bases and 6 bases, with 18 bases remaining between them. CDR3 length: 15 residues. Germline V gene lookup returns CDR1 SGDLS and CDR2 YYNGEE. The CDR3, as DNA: TGTGCCAGCAGCGCCGAGGGGGTTGGGCAAGCTGAAGCTTTCTTT. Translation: CASSAEGVGQAEAFF.

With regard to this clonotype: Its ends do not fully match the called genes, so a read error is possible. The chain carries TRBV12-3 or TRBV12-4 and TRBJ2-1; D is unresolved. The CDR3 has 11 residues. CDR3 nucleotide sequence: TGTGCCAGCAGTTTTTCCAATGGGCAGTTCTTC. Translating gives CASSFSNGQFF.

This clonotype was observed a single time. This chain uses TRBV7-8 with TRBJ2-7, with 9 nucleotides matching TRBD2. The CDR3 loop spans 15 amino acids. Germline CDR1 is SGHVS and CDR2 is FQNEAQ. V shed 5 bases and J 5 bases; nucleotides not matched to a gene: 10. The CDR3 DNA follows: TGTGCCAGCAGCCCCTTAGCGGGAGCTCTCGACGAGCAGTACTTC. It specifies CASSPLAGALDEQYF.

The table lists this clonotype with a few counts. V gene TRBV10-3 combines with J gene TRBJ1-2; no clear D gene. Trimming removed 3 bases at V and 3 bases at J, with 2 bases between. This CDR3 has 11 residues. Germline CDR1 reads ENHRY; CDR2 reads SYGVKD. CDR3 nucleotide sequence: TGTGCCATCAGTGACTACTATGGCTACACCTTC. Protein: CAISDYYGYTF.

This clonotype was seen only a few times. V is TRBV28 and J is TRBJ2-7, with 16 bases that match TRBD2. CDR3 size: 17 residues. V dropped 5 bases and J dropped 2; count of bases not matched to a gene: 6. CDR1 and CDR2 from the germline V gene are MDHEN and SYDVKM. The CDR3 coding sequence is TGTGCCAGCAGTCGTCCCGGGACTAGCGGGAGGGCCTACGAGCAGTACTTC. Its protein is CASSRPGTSGRAYEQYF.

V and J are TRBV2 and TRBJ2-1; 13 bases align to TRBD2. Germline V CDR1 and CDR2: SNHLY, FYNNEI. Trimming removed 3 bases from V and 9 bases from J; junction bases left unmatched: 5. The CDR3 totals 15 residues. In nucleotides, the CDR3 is TGTGCCAGCAGTGACCGGACTAGCGGGAGAAGTGAGCAGTTCTTC. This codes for CASSDRTSGRSEQFF. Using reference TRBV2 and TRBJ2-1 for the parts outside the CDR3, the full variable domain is EPEVTQTPSHQVTQMGQEVILRCVPISNHLYFYWYRQILGQKVEFLVSFYNNEISEKSEIFDDQFSVERPDGSNFTLKIRSTKLEDSAMYFCASSDRTSGRSEQFFGPGTRLTVL.

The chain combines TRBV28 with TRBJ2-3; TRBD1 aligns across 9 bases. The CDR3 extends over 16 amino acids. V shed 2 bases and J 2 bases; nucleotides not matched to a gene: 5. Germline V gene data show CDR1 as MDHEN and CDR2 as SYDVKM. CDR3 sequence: CASSLPWDRDTDTQYF. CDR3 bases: TGTGCCAGCAGTTTACCCTGGGACAGGGACACAGATACGCAGTATTTT.

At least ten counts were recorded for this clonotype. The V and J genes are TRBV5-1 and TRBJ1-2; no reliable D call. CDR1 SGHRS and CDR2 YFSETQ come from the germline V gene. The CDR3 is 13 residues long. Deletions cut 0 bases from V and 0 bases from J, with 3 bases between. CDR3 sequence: CASSLDPNYGYTF. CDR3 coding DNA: TGCGCCAGCAGCTTGGACCCTAACTATGGCTACACCTTC.

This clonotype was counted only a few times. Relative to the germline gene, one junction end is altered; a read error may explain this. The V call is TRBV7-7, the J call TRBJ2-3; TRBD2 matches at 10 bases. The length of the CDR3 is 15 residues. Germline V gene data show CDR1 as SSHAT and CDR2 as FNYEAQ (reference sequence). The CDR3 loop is CASSEGLANTDTQYF. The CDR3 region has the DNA TGTGCTAGCAGCGAGGGACTAGCGAACACAGATACGCAGTATTTT.

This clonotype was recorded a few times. For the CDR3, the DNA is TGCAGCTACCGACAGGAAGGGGACACTGAAGCTTTCTTT. The encoded protein is CSYRQEGDTEAFF. V and J are TRBV29-1 and TRBJ1-1; a weak D match, TRBD1 (6 bases). This CDR3 spans 13 amino acids. Trimming removed 8 bases at V and 3 bases at J, with 16 bases between. Per the germline V gene, CDR1 is SQVTM and CDR2 is ANQGSEA.

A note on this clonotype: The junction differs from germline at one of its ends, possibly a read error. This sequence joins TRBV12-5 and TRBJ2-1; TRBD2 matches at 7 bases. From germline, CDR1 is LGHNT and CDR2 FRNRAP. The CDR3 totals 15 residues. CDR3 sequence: CAGGPIAGPYNEQFF. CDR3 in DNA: TGTGCTGGTGGTCCCATAGCGGGTCCCTACAATGAGCAGTTCTTC.

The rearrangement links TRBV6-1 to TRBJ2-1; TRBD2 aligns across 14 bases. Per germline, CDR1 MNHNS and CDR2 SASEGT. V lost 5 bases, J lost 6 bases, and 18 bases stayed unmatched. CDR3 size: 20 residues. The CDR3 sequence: CASSKRGQPGLAGVANEQFF. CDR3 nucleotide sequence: TGTGCCAGCAGTAAACGGGGCCAACCGGGACTAGCGGGAGTGGCCAATGAGCAGTTCTTC.

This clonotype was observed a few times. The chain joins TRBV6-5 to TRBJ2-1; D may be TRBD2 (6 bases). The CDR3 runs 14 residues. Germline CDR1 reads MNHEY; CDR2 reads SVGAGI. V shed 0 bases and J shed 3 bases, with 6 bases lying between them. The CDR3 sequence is CASSYSTSYNEQFF. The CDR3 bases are TGTGCCAGCAGTTACTCGACTAGCTACAATGAGCAGTTCTTC.

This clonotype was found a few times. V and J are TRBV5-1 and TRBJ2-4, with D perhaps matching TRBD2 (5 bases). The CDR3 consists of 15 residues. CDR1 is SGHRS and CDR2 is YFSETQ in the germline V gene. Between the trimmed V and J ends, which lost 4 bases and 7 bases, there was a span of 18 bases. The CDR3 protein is CASSRGRDWENIQYF. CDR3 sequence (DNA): TGCGCCAGCAGCCGTGGCCGTGATTGGGAGAACATTCAGTACTTC.

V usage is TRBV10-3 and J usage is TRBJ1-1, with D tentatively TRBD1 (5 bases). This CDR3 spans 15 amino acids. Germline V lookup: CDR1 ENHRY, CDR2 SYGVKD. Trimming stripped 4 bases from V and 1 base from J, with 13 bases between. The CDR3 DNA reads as TGTGCCATCAGTGCGGGGGGTGGTTGGAACACTGAAGCTTTCTTT. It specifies CAISAGGGWNTEAFF.